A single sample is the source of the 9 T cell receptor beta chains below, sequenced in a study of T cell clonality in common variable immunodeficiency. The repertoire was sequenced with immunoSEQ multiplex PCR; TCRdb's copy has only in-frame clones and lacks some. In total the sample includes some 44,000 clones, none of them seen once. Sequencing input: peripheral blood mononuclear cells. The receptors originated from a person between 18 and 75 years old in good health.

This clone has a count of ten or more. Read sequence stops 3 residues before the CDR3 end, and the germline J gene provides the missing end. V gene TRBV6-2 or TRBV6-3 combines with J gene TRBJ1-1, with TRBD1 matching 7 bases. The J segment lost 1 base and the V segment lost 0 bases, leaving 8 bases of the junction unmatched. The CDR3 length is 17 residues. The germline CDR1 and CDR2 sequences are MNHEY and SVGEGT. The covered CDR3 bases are TGTGCCAGCAGTTACTCCAAGGCTCAGGGGGAGAACACTGAA. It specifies CASSYSKAQGENTE. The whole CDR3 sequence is CASSYSKAQGENTEAFF.

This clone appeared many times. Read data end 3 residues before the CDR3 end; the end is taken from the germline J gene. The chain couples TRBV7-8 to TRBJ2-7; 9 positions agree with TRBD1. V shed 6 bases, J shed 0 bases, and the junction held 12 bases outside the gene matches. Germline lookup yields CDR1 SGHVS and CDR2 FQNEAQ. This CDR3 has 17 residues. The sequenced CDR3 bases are TGTGCCAGCAGTCTGGACAGGGGTTTGGAGAGCTCCTACGAG. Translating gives CASSLDRGLESSYE. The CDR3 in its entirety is CASSLDRGLESSYEQYF.

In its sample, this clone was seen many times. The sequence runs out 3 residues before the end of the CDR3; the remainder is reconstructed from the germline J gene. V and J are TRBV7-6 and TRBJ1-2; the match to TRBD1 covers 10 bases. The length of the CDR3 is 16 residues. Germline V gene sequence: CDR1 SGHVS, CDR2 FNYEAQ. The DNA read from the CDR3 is TGTGCCAGCAGCACATTATGGGACAGGGGTTTCAACGGC. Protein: CASSTLWDRGFNG. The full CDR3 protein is CASSTLWDRGFNGYTF.

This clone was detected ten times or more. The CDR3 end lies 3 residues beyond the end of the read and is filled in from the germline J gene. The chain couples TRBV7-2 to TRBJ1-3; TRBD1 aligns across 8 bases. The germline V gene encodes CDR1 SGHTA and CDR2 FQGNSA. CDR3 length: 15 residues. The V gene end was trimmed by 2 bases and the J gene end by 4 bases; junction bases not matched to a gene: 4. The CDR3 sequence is CASSLQGAYGNTIYF. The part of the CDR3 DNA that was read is TGTGCCAGCAGCTTACAGGGGGCGTACGGAAACACC.

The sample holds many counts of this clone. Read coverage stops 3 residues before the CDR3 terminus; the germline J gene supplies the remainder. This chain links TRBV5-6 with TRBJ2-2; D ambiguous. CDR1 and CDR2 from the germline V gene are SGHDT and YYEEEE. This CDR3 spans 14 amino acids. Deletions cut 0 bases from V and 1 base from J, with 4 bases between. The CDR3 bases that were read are TGTGCCAGCAGCTTGGGCAGGAACACCGGGGAG. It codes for CASSLGRNTGE. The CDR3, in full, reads CASSLGRNTGELFF.

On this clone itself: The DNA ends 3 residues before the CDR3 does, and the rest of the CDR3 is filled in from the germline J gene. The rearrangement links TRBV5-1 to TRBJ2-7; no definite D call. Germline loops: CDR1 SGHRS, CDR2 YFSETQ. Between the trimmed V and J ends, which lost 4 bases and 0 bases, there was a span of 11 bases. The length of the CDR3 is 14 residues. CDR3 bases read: TGCGCCAGCAGCATACGCGGCCTCTCCTACGAG. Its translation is CASSIRGLSYE. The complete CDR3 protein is CASSIRGLSYEQYF.

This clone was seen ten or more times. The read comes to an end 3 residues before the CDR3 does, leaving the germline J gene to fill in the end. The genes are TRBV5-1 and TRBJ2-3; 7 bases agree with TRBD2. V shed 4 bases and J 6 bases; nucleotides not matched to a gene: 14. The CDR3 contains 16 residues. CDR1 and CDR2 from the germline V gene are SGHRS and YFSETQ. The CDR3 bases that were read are TGCGCCAGCAGCCATCTCGAAGCGGGGCGGCCGGATACG. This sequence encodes CASSHLEAGRPDT. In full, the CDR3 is CASSHLEAGRPDTQYF. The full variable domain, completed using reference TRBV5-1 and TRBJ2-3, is KAGVTQTPRYLIKTRGQQVTLSCSPISGHRSVSWYQQTPGQGLQFLFEYFSETQRNKGNFPGRFSGRQFSNSRSEMNVSTLELGDSALYLCASSHLEAGRPDTQYFGPGTRLTVL.

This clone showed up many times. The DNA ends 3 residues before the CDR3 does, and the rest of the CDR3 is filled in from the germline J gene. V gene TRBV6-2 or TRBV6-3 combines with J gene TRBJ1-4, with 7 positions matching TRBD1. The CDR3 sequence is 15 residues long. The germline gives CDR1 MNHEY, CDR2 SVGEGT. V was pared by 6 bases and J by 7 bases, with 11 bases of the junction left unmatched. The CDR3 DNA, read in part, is TGTGCCAGCAGGCCGAGGACAGGATTGAGTGAAAAA. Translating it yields CASRPRTGLSEK. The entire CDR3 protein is CASRPRTGLSEKLFF.

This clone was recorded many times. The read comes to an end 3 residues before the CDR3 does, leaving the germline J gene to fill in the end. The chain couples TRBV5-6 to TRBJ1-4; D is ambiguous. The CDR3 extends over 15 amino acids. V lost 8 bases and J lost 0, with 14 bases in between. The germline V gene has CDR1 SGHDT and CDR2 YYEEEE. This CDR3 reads CASSGLDATNEKLFF. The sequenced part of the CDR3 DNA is TGTGCCAGTTCCGGACTGGATGCAACTAATGAAAAA.